This T cell receptor beta chain was identified in a study of long-term antiretroviral therapy in people with HIV. At least one PBMC sample before ART and at least two after were required. Specimens carried about 0.95-11 million cryopreserved PBMC before DNA extraction. The CDR3 is 15 amino acids. Trimming cost V 5 bases and J 2 bases, with 15 bases left between them. Germline V lookup: CDR1 SGHAT, CDR2 FQNNGV. At the survey level, the v3.0 immunoSEQ assay was run. Produced via immunoSEQ multiplex PCR; TCRdb's table is partial and in-frame only. Of approximately 22,000 clones in the sample, less than 85% were seen once.

V is TRBV11-2 and J is TRBJ1-2, with D perhaps TRBD1 (5 bases). The material sequenced was unsorted PBMCs, taken 0.5 years before starting antiretroviral therapy. The receptor's source is a man aged 35-49 years with HIV. The CDR3, as DNA: TGTGCCAGCAGCCTATACCTCTCAGGGAACTATGGCTACACCTTC. This gives the protein CASSLYLSGNYGYTF.